These 2 T cell receptor beta chains came from one sample sequenced in a study of tumor and adjacent non-tumor tissue in lung cancer. A modified ARM-PCR protocol with three rounds of nested PCR amplified TCRbeta. TCRdb re-analysed the multiplex PCR reads in MiXCR, keeping a single row per CDR3 protein. The table has tens of thousands of distinct CDR3 sequences, less than 85% seen once. No cell sorting was done before RNA was extracted from the tissue. The normal lung tissue was taken more than 3 cm from the tumor edge. The sequencing sample was made of distant non-tumor lung tissue. These TCRs come from a man in his 70s with non-small cell lung cancer.

As concerns this clonotype: One junction end does not reproduce the germline sequence, and a read error may be involved. The V call is TRBV11-2, the J call TRBJ2-7; 8 bases line up with TRBD1. The CDR3 covers 15 residues. Germline assignment: CDR1 SGHAT and CDR2 FQNNGV. CDR3 coding DNA: TGTACCAGCAGCTTAGATCAGGGGGCCCCGTACGTGCTGTACTTC. The encoded protein is CTSSLDQGAPYVLYF.

For this clonotype: One end of the junction varies from germline; a read error may be responsible. CDR3 sequence reads: CAISTEQSHGYTF. CDR3 in DNA: TGTGCCATCAGTACTGAACAAAGCCACGGCTACACATTC. The chain combines TRBV10-3 with TRBJ1-2; D uncertain. Germline CDR1 ENHRY, CDR2 SYGVKD. The length of the CDR3 is 13 residues.